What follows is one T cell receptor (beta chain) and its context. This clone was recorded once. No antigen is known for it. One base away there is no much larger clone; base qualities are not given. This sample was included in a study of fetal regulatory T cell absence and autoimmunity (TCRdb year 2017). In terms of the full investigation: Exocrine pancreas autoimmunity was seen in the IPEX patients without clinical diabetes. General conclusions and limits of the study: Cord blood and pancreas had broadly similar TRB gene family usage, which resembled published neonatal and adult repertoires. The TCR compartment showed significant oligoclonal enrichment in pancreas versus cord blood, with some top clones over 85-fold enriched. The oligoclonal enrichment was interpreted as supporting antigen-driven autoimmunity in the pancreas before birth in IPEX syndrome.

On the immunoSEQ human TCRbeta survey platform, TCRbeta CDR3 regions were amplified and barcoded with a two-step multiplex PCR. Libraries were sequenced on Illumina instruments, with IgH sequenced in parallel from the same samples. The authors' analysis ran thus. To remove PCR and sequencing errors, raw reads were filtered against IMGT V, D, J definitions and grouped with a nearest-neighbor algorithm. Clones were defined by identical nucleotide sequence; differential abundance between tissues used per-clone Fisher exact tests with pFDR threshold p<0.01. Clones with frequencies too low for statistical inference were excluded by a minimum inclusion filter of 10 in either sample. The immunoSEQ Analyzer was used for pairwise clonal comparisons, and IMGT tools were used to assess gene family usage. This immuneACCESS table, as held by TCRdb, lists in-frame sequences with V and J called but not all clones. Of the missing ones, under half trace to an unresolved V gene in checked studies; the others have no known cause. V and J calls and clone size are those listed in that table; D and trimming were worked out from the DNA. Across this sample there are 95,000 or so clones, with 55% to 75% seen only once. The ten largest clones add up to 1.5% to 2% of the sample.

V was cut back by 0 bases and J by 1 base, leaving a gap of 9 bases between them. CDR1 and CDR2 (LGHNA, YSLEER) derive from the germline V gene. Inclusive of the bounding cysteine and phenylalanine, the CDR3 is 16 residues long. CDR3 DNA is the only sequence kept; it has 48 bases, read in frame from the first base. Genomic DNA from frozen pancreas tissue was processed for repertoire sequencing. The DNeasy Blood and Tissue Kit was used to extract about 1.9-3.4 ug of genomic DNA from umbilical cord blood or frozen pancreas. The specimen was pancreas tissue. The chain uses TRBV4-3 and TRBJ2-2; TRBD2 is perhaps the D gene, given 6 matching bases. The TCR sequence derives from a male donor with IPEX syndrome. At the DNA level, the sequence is TGCGCCAGCAGCCAAGACACCGGGGGGAACACCGGGGAGCTGTTTTTT. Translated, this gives CASSQDTGGNTGELFF.